These 16 T cell receptor beta chains originate from one sample sequenced in a study of blood T cells in healthy people across ages. Alongside a J-beta primer mix, a sample-barcoded 5' primer served in a second PCR lasting 7 to 11 cycles. TCRdb fed the 5' RACE reads into MiXCR, producing one record per CDR3 protein. The repertoire includes approximately 800,000 distinct CDR3 sequences, about 26% of them detected once, and around 3% sits in the top ten. Separately, the same data were catalogued under a study of T cells of mothers and their children.

Sequences were obtained from blood. These receptors all come from a boy aged 5 to 17 in good health.

The chain carries TRBV6-5 and TRBJ2-3; perhaps TRBD1 as D (5 bases). Germline V gene sequence: CDR1 MNHEY, CDR2 SVGAGI. The CDR3 is 15 amino acids. The germline V and J ends were trimmed by 5 bases and 1 base, with 13 bases remaining between them. The CDR3 reads CASSNSLGGTDTQYF. The CDR3 nucleotides read TGTGCCAGCAGTAATTCCCTAGGGGGCACAGATACGCAGTATTTT.

The chain recombines TRBV29-1 with TRBJ1-2; no definite D call. The CDR3 extends over 12 amino acids. The V and J ends lost 7 bases and 11 bases respectively, with 20 bases between them. Looked up from germline, CDR1 is SQVTM and CDR2 is ANQGSEA. The CDR3 DNA is TGCAGCGACGGCCAAGGGATCATGGGTTACACCTTC. The encoded protein is CSDGQGIMGYTF.

This clonotype was observed a handful of times. This rearrangement joins TRBV5-1 to TRBJ1-2; the D is unclear. V lost 4 bases and J 8 bases, leaving 18 bases between the germline ends. Germline CDR1 and CDR2: SGHRS and YFSETQ. The CDR3 runs to 14 residues. The CDR3 DNA follows: TGCGCCAGCAGCCCCGGGTGGACTCTTTGGGGCTACACCTTC. Translating it yields CASSPGWTLWGYTF.

The genes are TRBV6-1 and TRBJ1-4; D is unclear. V lost 7 bases and J 8 bases, leaving 17 bases between the germline ends. This CDR3 contains 14 residues. In germline, CDR1 is MNHNS, CDR2 SASEGT. Here the CDR3 DNA reads TGTGCCAGCAAGGTTTTAGCGGGCCTCGAAAAACTGTTTTTT. Translating gives CASKVLAGLEKLFF.

The chain joins TRBV20-1 to TRBJ2-1; D perhaps matches TRBD2 (5 bases). The CDR3 runs to 15 residues. The germline CDR1 and CDR2 sequences are DFQATT and SNEGSKA (reference sequence). Deletions cut 3 bases from V and 2 bases from J, with 14 bases between. The CDR3 region is CSARAVGLPYNEQFF. DNA for the CDR3: TGCAGTGCTAGGGCCGTAGGACTTCCCTACAATGAGCAGTTCTTC.

The chain links TRBV28 to TRBJ1-5; 9 bases map to TRBD1. Trimming took 6 bases from V and 7 from J; bases not matched to a gene: 10. This CDR3 region has 15 residues. The germline CDR1 and CDR2 sequences are MDHEN and SYDVKM. CDR3 sequence reads: CASSPTGGNRQPQHF. For the CDR3, the DNA is TGTGCCAGCAGCCCGACAGGGGGGAATCGCCAGCCCCAGCATTTT.

The chain couples TRBV27 to TRBJ2-5, with D uncertain. The DNA end is more similar to TRBJ2-7, so the J call may be wrong. The germline V gene encodes CDR1 MNHEY and CDR2 SMNVEV (reference sequence). The CDR3 is made up of 10 amino acids. The CDR3 DNA reads as TGTGCCAGCACCCGGTACGAGCAGTACTTC. This encodes CASTRYEQYF.

There are a few counts of this clonotype. This chain connects TRBV7-9 to TRBJ2-2, with 9 nucleotides matching TRBD1. With V trimmed by 4 bases and J by 4 bases, 7 bases remained unmatched. This CDR3 has 16 amino acids. Germline lookup yields CDR1 SEHNR and CDR2 FQNEAQ (reference sequence). CDR3 amino acids: CASSSAGTGTTGELFF. The CDR3 nucleotides read TGTGCCAGCAGCTCCGCCGGGACAGGGACCACCGGGGAGCTGTTTTTT.

The V call is TRBV5-1, the J call TRBJ2-3; D unresolved. The CDR3 spans 14 residues. V lost 4 bases to trimming and J lost 4 bases, with 13 bases between them. Germline lookup yields CDR1 SGHRS and CDR2 YFSETQ. Here the CDR3 reads CASSPRRGADTQYF. CDR3 coding DNA: TGCGCCAGCAGCCCGAGGCGCGGCGCAGATACGCAGTATTTT.

This clonotype was seen more than once but under ten times. This chain joins TRBV6-2 or TRBV6-3 and TRBJ2-5; D not certain. The J call is in doubt because the DNA end fits TRBJ2-1 better. Looked up from germline, CDR1 is MNHEY and CDR2 is SVGEGT. This CDR3 has 12 residues. For the CDR3, the DNA is TGTGCCATTGGTCGAGAGTACAATGAGCAGTTCTTC. It specifies CAIGREYNEQFF.

The chain uses TRBV6-5 and TRBJ2-4; possibly TRBD1 or TRBD2 for D (5 bases each). V was pared by 2 bases and J by 0 bases, with 11 bases between. Germline V gene data show CDR1 as MNHEY and CDR2 as SVGAGI. The CDR3 loop spans 16 amino acids. The chain's CDR3 is CASSYGRDPAKNIQYF. The CDR3 bases are TGTGCCAGCAGTTACGGCCGGGACCCAGCCAAAAACATTCAGTACTTC.

This clonotype was recorded a few times. This rearrangement joins TRBV7-2 to TRBJ2-3; the D gene is possibly TRBD2 (5 bases). The V end lost 0 bases, the J end lost 0 bases, and 16 bases lay between the germline ends. The germline V gene has CDR1 SGHTA and CDR2 FQGNSA. This CDR3 is 18 amino acids long. The CDR3 DNA reads TGTGCCAGCAGCTTAGCGCGCCTAGCCGGATCTAGCACAGATACGCAGTATTTT. Translation: CASSLARLAGSSTDTQYF. The whole variable domain, remainder taken from reference TRBV7-2 and TRBJ2-3, is GAGVSQSPSNKVTEKGKDVELRCDPISGHTALYWYRQSLGQGLEFLIYFQGNSAPDKSGLPSDRFSAERTGGSVSTLTIQRTQQEDSAVYLCASSLARLAGSSTDTQYFGPGTRLTVL.

V gene TRBV24-1 combines with J gene TRBJ2-5; the match to TRBD1 covers 12 bases. Germline CDR1 KGHDR, CDR2 SFDVKD. The CDR3 is made up of 13 amino acids. V gave up 9 bases and J gave up 5 bases; unmatched junction bases: 3. The CDR3 region has the DNA TGTGCCACCGGGACAGGGGGCAGGGAGACCCAGTACTTC. Its protein is CATGTGGRETQYF.

This clonotype was counted between two and nine times. This chain links TRBV7-9 with TRBJ2-5; D is perhaps TRBD1 (5 bases). The CDR3 runs to 12 residues. V lost 3 bases and J lost 9, with 11 bases in between. The germline CDR1 and CDR2 sequences are SEHNR and FQNEAQ (reference sequence). DNA of the CDR3: TGTGCCAGCAGCTTGGGGCGCCGGGCCCAGTACTTC. As protein: CASSLGRRAQYF.

This clonotype was counted between two and nine times. The CDR3 loop reads CSANEAQTGYTF. For the CDR3, the DNA is TGCAGTGCTAACGAAGCACAGACAGGCTACACCTTC. V usage is TRBV20-1 and J usage is TRBJ1-2, with D hard to call. The CDR3 runs to 12 residues. Germline values: CDR1 DFQATT, CDR2 SNEGSKA (reference sequence). Between the trimmed V and J ends, which lost 4 bases and 8 bases, there was a span of 14 bases.

This clonotype was seen only a few times. The genes are TRBV20-1 and TRBJ1-2; D is uncertain. This CDR3 region has 13 residues. V was trimmed by 5 bases and J by 0 bases, leaving 10 bases between them. The germline V gene has CDR1 DFQATT and CDR2 SNEGSKA (reference sequence). CDR3 DNA sequence: TGCAGTGCTTCGACGGATCCTAACTATGGCTACACCTTC. Translated, it gives CSASTDPNYGYTF.